What follows describes a single T cell receptor (beta chain). Antigen specificity is unknown. Researchers took RNA transcripts and amplified the TCR beta CDR3 regions from them. First-round RT-PCR of the TCR CDR3 relied on the HTBI primer set. MiXCR, applied by TCRdb to the multiplex PCR reads, yields one record per CDR3 protein. The table records under 130,000 distinct CDR3 sequences, over 45% of them present only once. This entry is derived from a study of T cells in Graves' hyperthyroidism and ophthalmopathy. Stable disease denoted Graves' hyperthyroidism without ophthalmopathy progression within 18 months. In making diagnoses, clinical symptoms, serum thyroxine and TRAb, thyroid ultrasound and orbital computed tomography were all used. The V end lost 0 bases, the J end lost 5 bases, and 10 bases lay between the germline ends. The CDR3 is made up of 14 amino acids. Germline V gene sequence: CDR1 SEHNR, CDR2 FQNEAQ (reference sequence).

Study results and limitations: Most expanded thyroid clonotypes above 0.001 recurred in blood.

The sequenced sample consisted of blood. The TCR was taken from a man aged 40-50 years with Graves' hyperthyroidism. The chain links TRBV7-9 to TRBJ1-1, with D perhaps matching TRBD1 (5 bases). CDR3 coding DNA: TGTGCCAGCAGCTTAGCGGGACGGGAGACTGAAGCTTTCTTT. This encodes CASSLAGRETEAFF. The whole variable domain, remainder taken from reference TRBV7-9 and TRBJ1-1, is DTGVSQNPRHKITKRGQNVTFRCDPISEHNRLYWYRQTLGQGPEFLTYFQNEAQLEKSRLLSDRFSAERPKGSFSTLEIQRTEQGDSAMYLCASSLAGRETEAFFGQGTRLTVV.